This T cell receptor beta chain stems from a study of T-cell memory formation after mild COVID-19. This clonotype was observed a few times. No antigen is known for it. Each CDR3 protein gets one entry after TCRdb re-called the 5' RACE reads with MiXCR. The sample lists about 250,000 distinct CDR3 sequences; about 16% were seen once. General study findings and limits: Researchers report contracting CD4+ clones mostly in CM and EM, with CD8+ clones in EMRA. Second-wave clones reaching peak frequency on day 37 lacked confirmed SARS-CoV-2 specificity. Cross-reactive memory appears to have joined, as suggested by some responding clones showing up in pre-infection memory.

Germline loops: CDR1 MDHEN, CDR2 SYDVKM. The length of the CDR3 is 13 residues. V lost 10 bases, J lost 4 bases, and 5 bases stayed unmatched. The TCR comes from a man younger than 30 who had mild COVID-19 (a few samples of this study predate the infection). Cell type and time point are not known. This rearrangement joins TRBV28 to TRBJ2-3; 10 bases agree with TRBD2. The sequencing sample was made of PBMCs or a T cell subset sorted from them (not recorded which). In DNA form, the CDR3 reads TGTGCCATTAGCGGGGGGAATTCAGATACGCAGTATTTT. Translated, it gives CAISGGNSDTQYF. The full variable domain, completed using reference TRBV28 and TRBJ2-3, is DVKVTQSSRYLVKRTGEKVFLECVQDMDHENMFWYRQDPGLGLRLIYFSYDVKMKEKGDIPEGYSVSREKKERFSLILESASTNQTSMYLCAISGGNSDTQYFGPGTRLTVL.